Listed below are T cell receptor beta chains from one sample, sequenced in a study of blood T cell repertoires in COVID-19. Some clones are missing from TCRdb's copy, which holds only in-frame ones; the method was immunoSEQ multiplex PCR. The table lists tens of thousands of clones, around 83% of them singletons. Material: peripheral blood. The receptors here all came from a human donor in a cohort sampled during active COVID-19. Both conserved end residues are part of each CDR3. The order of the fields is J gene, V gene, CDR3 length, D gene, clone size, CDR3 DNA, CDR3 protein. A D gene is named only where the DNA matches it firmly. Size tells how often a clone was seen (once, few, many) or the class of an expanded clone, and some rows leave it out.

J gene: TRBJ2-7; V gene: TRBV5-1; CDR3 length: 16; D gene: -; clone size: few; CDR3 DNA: TGCGCCAGCAGCTTGGCGTCCGGGACATCTCCCTACGAGCAGTACTTC; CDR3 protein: CASSLASGTSPYEQYF
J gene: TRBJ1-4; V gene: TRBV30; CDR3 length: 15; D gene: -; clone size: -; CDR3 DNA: TGTGCCTGGAGGGGCGGACAGTCAACTAATGAAAAACTGTTTTTT; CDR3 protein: CAWRGGQSTNEKLFF
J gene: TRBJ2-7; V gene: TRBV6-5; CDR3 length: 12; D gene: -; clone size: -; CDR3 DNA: TGTGCCAGCAACCAGGGACTCCTCGAGCAGTACTTC; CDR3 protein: CASNQGLLEQYF
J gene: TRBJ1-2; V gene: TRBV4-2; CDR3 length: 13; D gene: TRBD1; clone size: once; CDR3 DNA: TGTGCCAGCAGCCAACCACAGGGGTGGGGCTACACCTTC; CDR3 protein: CASSQPQGWGYTF
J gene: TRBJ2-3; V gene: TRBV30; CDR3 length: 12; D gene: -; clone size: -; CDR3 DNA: TGTGCCTGGAGTGTACAGGGAGATACGCAGTATTTT; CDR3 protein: CAWSVQGDTQYF
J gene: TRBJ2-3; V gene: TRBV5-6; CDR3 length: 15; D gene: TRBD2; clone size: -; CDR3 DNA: TGTGCCAGCAGCTGGCCCGGGGGGGCCGTAGATACGCAGTATTTT; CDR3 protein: CASSWPGGAVDTQYF
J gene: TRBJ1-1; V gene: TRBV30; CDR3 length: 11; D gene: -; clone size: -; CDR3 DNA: TGTGCCTGGGATAAACAATTCGGGGCTTTCTTT; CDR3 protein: CAWDKQFGAFF
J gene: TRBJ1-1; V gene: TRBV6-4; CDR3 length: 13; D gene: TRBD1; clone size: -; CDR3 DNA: TGTGCCAGCAGTGAAACAGGGGACACTGAAGCTTTCTTT; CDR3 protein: CASSETGDTEAFF
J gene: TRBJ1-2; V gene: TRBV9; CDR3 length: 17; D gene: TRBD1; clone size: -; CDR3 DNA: TGTGCCAGCAGCGCCGGGACAGGGGACCGAATTAACTATGGCTACACCTTC; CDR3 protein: CASSAGTGDRINYGYTF
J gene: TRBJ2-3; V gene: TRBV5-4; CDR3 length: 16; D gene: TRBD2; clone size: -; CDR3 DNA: TGTGCCAGCAGCCCGCGCTCCGGGACTAGTCAAGATACGCAGTATTTT; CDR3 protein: CASSPRSGTSQDTQYF
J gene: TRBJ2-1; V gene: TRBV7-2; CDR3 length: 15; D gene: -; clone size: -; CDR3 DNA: TGTGCCAGCGTACCCCGGGGGAACTCCTACAATGAGCAGTTCTTC; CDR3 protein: CASVPRGNSYNEQFF
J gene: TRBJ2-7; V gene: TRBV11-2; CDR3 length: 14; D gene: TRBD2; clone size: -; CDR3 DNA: TGTGCCAGCAGCTTTACCCGGGGGGCCTACGAGCAGTACTTC; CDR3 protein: CASSFTRGAYEQYF
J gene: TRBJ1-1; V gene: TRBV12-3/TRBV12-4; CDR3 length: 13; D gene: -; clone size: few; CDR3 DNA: TGTGCCAGCACCCTAGGAAGCAACACTGAAGCTTTCTTT; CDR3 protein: CASTLGSNTEAFF
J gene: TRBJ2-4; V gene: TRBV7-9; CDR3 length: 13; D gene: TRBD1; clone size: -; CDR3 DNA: TGTGCCAGCAGCTTGGGACAGGCAAACATTCAGTACTTC; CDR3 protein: CASSLGQANIQYF
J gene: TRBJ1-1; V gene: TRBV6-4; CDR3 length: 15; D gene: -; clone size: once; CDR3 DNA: TGTGCCAGCAGGGAGGACCTCCATGGGAGCACTGAAGCTTTCTTT; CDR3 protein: CASREDLHGSTEAFF
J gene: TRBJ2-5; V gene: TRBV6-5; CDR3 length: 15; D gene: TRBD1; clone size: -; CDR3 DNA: TGTGCCAGCAGTCCAGGGGGACAACCTCAAGAGACCCAGTACTTC; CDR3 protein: CASSPGGQPQETQYF
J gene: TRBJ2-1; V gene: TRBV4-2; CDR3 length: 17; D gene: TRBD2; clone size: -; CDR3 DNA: TGTGCCAGCAGCCAACGGGTGACTAGCGGGGCGTACAATGAGCAGTTCTTC; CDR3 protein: CASSQRVTSGAYNEQFF
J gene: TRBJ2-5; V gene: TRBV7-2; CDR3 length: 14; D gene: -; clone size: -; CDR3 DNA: TGTGCCAGCAGCCGCGGGGCCAGCGGGGAGACCCAGTACTTC; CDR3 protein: CASSRGASGETQYF
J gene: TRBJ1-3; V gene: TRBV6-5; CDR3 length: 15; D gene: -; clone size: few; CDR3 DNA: TGTGCCAGCAGTTACTCGGACTCTTCTGGAAACACCATATATTTT; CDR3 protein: CASSYSDSSGNTIYF
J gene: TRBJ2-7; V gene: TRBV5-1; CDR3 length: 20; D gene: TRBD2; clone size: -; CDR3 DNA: TGCGCCAGCAGCTTGGCCAAACCGGGACTAGCGGGACCAAGCTCCTACGAGCAGTACTTC; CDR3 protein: CASSLAKPGLAGPSSYEQYF
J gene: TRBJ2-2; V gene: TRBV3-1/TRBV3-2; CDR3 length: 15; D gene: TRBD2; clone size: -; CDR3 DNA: TGTGCCAGCAGGTTGGGACTAGTGGGCACCGGGGAGCTGTTTTTT; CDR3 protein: CASRLGLVGTGELFF
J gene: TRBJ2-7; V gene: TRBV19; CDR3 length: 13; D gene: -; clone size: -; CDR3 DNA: TGTGCCAGTAAATTGACTCCTACCCACGAGCAGTACTTC; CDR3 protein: CASKLTPTHEQYF
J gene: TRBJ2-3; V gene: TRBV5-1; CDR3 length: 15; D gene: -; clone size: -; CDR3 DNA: TGCGCCAGCCGCAGTGGGGGGATCGGGGCAGATACGCAGTATTTT; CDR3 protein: CASRSGGIGADTQYF
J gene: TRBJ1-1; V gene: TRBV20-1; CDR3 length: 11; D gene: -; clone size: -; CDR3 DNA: TGCAGTAGTACAGGTTGGGCTGAAGCTTTCTTT; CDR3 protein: CSSTGWAEAFF
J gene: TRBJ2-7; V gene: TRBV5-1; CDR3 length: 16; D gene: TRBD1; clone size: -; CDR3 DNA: TGCGCCAGCAGCTTCACCCTCCGAGGGGGCGGTTACGAGCAGTACTTC; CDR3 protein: CASSFTLRGGGYEQYF
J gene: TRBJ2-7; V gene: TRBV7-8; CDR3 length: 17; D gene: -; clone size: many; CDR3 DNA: TGTGCCAGCAGCTTGAGGGGGAACGCTCTAGGCTCCTACGAGCAGTACTTC; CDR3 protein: CASSLRGNALGSYEQYF